Sequencing of this TCR beta chain was carried out in a study of cytomegalovirus exposure and HLA in healthy donors. Study in general: Unique TCR beta sequences numbering about 100 million came from about 180 million T cells in an earlier analysis.

Overall study results and limits: The classifier reportedly diagnosed cytomegalovirus status with high specificity and sensitivity.

The PCR contained 60 Vbeta and 13 Jbeta primers. The data were produced by immunoSEQ multiplex PCR, yet TCRdb's version contains in-frame clones alone and is incomplete. The sample gives roughly 59,000 clones, around 68% of which show up once; about a sixth is in the top ten. This clone has only one observation. Antigen specificity is unknown. The CDR3 is 14 amino acids. V gave up 4 bases and J gave up 6 bases, with 10 bases separating them. The V gene's germline CDR1 is MNHNS and CDR2 SASEGT. The sample consisted of PBMCs. The origin of this receptor is a man between 40 and 49 years old in good health and CMV-seropositive. The chain employs TRBV6-1 and TRBJ1-6; D unclear. CDR3 in amino acids: CASSVGRANSPLHF. The CDR3 nucleotides read TGTGCCAGCAGTGTTGGGAGGGCTAATTCACCCCTCCACTTT.